This TCR beta chain was documented in a study of T cell repertoires in cytomegalovirus infection. Study-level points and caveats: CMV-specific TCR beta clonotypes restricted by HLA-C were the ones dominating the ex vivo response.

Deletions cut 5 bases from V and 0 bases from J, with 11 bases between. This CDR3 contains 15 residues. In TCRdb, the reads were re-called with MiXCR into one record per CDR3 protein. The table lists more than 350,000 distinct CDR3 sequences, roughly 31% of them singletons. This clonotype appeared a few times. What it recognizes is unknown. The source is a human donor in good health (CMV status not recorded). Some clones in this sample may be carry-over from other donors' samples. The sample consisted of PBMCs. This chain joins TRBV12-3 or TRBV12-4 and TRBJ1-3, with D possibly being TRBD1 (6 bases). CDR3 residues: CASSIDRTSGNTIYF. The CDR3, as DNA: TGTGCCAGCAGTATTGACAGGACCTCTGGAAACACCATATATTTT.